This TCR beta chain originates from a study of blood T cell repertoires in COVID-19. Original handling: How many nucleated cells were present was estimated from reference gene primer amplification. The repertoire was sequenced with immunoSEQ multiplex PCR; TCRdb's copy has only in-frame clones and lacks some. D and trimming were read from the DNA, whereas the V and J calls and clone size are those reported in that table. The sample yields approximately 260,000 clones, around 84% seen once. This CDR3 region has 13 residues. V was shortened by 8 bases and J by 2 bases, with 12 bases between the two germline ends. Looked up from germline, CDR1 is SGHVS and CDR2 is FQNEAQ. The cohort comprised adults aged about 18 to 90 years residing in approximately 25 US areas.

The TCR comes from a woman aged 50 to 60 who had been exposed to COVID-19. The chain recombines TRBV7-8 with TRBJ1-1; D perhaps matches TRBD1 (6 bases). Sample: PBMCs or T cells enriched from blood (not recorded which). This CDR3 reads CASRRTVNTEAFF. DNA of the CDR3: TGTGCCAGCCGAAGGACAGTCAACACTGAAGCTTTCTTT.